Shown below are 14 T cell receptor beta chains from a single sample sequenced in a study of blood T cell repertoires in COVID-19. The assay was immunoSEQ multiplex PCR, and TCRdb's table has in-frame clones only and misses some. The table includes 200,000 to 250,000 clones, 88% detected once. Sequenced input: PBMCs or T cells enriched from blood (not recorded which). The receptors were sampled from a woman aged 25 to 39 who had recovered from COVID-19.

This clone appeared once. The chain is built from TRBV7-2 and TRBJ2-1, with TRBD2 identical over 9 bases. There are 14 residues in the CDR3. Germline V gene sequence: CDR1 SGHTA, CDR2 FQGNSA. V gave up 4 bases and J gave up 9 bases; unmatched junction bases: 7. The CDR3 here is CASSSPGLATEQFF. In DNA form, the CDR3 reads TGTGCCAGCAGCTCTCCGGGACTAGCCACTGAGCAGTTCTTC.

The chain recombines TRBV27 with TRBJ2-7; D gene uncertain. This CDR3 comprises 11 residues. Germline CDR1 MNHEY, CDR2 SMNVEV (reference sequence). Deletions cut 8 bases from V and 5 bases from J, with 10 bases between. This CDR3 reads CASVYPHEQYF. In DNA form, the CDR3 reads TGTGCCAGCGTCTACCCCCACGAGCAGTACTTC.

This clone has just a few counts. This chain joins TRBV4-2 and TRBJ1-2; no clear D gene. Germline V CDR1 and CDR2: LGHNA, YNFKEQ. There are 17 residues in the CDR3. V gave up 0 bases and J gave up 1 base, with 15 bases separating them. CDR3 sequence: CASSQEVGRTINYGYTF. The CDR3 bases are TGTGCCAGCAGCCAAGAGGTGGGCCGAACGATTAACTATGGCTACACCTTC.

The chain recombines TRBV9 with TRBJ2-3; 7 bases are shared with TRBD1. This CDR3 has 17 amino acids. The trim removed 3 bases at V and 2 bases at J, leaving 12 bases unmatched. The germline V gene has CDR1 SGDLS and CDR2 YYNGEE. CDR3 coding DNA: TGTGCCAGCAGCGCCTATGGGGACAGCCCAAACACAGATACGCAGTATTTT. Protein: CASSAYGDSPNTDTQYF. Based on the CDR3 plus reference TRBV9 and TRBJ2-3, the full variable domain is DSGVTQTPKHLITATGQRVTLRCSPRSGDLSVYWYQQSLDQGLQFLIQYYNGEERAKGNILERFSAQQFPDLHSELNLSSLELGDSALYFCASSAYGDSPNTDTQYFGPGTRLTVL.

This chain uses TRBV6-5 with TRBJ2-7, with D possibly TRBD1 on 6 matching bases. Trimming left V 2 bases short and J 2 bases short, with 10 bases between. The germline V gene has CDR1 MNHEY and CDR2 SVGAGI. The CDR3 covers 14 residues. The CDR3 DNA is TGTGCCAGCAGTTACCAGACAGGAGCCTACGAGCAGTACTTC. It specifies CASSYQTGAYEQYF.

The chain joins TRBV4-1 to TRBJ2-7; 9 bases line up with TRBD1. Germline CDR1 and CDR2: MGHRA and YSYEKL. With V trimmed by 3 bases and J by 2 bases, 2 bases remained unmatched. The CDR3 covers 14 residues. CDR3 loop: CASSQDRGTYEQYF. The DNA for the CDR3 is TGCGCCAGCAGCCAGGACAGGGGAACCTACGAGCAGTACTTC.

The J gene is TRBJ1-2, the V gene TRBV13; 8 positions match TRBD1. The V gene's germline CDR1 is PRHDT and CDR2 FYEKMQ (reference sequence). The CDR3 sequence is 13 residues long. V lost 2 bases, J lost 5 bases, and 1 base stayed unmatched. The CDR3 DNA sequence: TGTGCCAGCAGCTTACAGGGGGCTTATGGCTACACCTTC. Encoded protein: CASSLQGAYGYTF.

The chain combines TRBV5-1 with TRBJ2-7; no clear D. The CDR3 spans 13 residues. V was pared by 4 bases and J by 1 base, with 9 bases between. CDR1 is SGHRS, CDR2 YFSETQ, per germline. CDR3 sequence: CASSLGWSYEQYF. The CDR3 DNA reads as TGCGCCAGCAGCCTCGGGTGGTCCTACGAGCAGTACTTC.

J is TRBJ1-2 and V is TRBV4-2, with D uncertain. There are 11 residues in the CDR3. V lost 0 bases to trimming and J lost 8 bases, with 4 bases between them. Germline V gene lookup returns CDR1 LGHNA and CDR2 YNFKEQ. The CDR3 sequence: CASSQDEGYTF. The DNA of the CDR3 is TGTGCCAGCAGCCAAGATGAGGGCTACACCTTC.

The chain is built from TRBV15 and TRBJ2-3; 7 bases are shared with TRBD2. The CDR3 runs 15 residues. Germline V gene lookup returns CDR1 LNHNV and CDR2 YYDKDF (reference sequence). Unmatched junction bases numbered 7, after V lost 0 bases and J lost 7 bases. The CDR3 sequence is CATSRDIRLAYTQYF. The CDR3 DNA is TGTGCCACCAGCAGAGATATTAGACTAGCCTATACGCAGTATTTT.

V usage is TRBV6-5 and J usage is TRBJ1-4, with 8 bases that match TRBD1. Per the germline V gene, CDR1 is MNHEY and CDR2 is SVGAGI. V shed 5 bases, J shed 12 bases, and the junction held 11 bases outside the gene matches. The CDR3 length is 14 residues. This CDR3 is CASSRDRLSVELFF. In DNA, the CDR3 is TGTGCCAGCAGTCGGGACAGGTTGTCGGTGGAACTGTTTTTT.

This sequence joins TRBV27 and TRBJ2-1, with a tentative D call TRBD2 (5 bases). Trimming stripped 5 bases from V and 8 bases from J, with 13 bases between. The CDR3 runs 13 residues. Germline values: CDR1 MNHEY, CDR2 SMNVEV (reference sequence). CDR3 DNA: TGTGCCAGCAGTCCATCAGGACTCGATGAGCAGTTCTTC. Its protein product is CASSPSGLDEQFF.

The chain is built from TRBV4-3 and TRBJ1-6; D perhaps matches TRBD1 (5 bases). From germline, CDR1 is LGHNA and CDR2 YSLEER. This CDR3 is built from 16 residues. V lost 4 bases and J lost 8, with 18 bases in between. The CDR3 coding sequence is TGCGCCAGCAGCCCCCGCCCCGGGACTGGGGATTCACCCCTCCACTTT. Amino acids: CASSPRPGTGDSPLHF.

The rearrangement joins TRBV4-3 to TRBJ2-1; tentative D call: TRBD1 (5 bases). Germline assignment: CDR1 LGHNA and CDR2 YSLEER. Trimming removed 0 bases from V and 5 bases from J, with 17 bases in between. The CDR3 totals 17 residues. CDR3 amino acids: CASSQDRAYLGDNEQFF. The DNA of the CDR3 is TGCGCCAGCAGCCAAGATCGGGCCTACCTAGGGGACAATGAGCAGTTCTTC.